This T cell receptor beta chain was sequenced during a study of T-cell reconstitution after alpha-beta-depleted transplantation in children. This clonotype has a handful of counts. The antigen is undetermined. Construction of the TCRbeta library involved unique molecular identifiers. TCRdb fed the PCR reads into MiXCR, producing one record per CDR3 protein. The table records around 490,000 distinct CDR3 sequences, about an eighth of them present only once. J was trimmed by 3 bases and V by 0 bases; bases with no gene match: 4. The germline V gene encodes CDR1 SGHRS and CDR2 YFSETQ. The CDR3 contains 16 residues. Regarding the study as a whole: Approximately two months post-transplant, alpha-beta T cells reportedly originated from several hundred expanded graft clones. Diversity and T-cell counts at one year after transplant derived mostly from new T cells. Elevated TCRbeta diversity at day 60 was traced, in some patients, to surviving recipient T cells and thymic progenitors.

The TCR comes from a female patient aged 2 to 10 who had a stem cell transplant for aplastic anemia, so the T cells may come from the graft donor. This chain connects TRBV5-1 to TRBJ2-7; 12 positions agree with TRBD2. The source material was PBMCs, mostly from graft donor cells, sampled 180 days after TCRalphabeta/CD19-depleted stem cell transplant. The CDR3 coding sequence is TGCGCCAGCAGCTTGGGGGGGGGACTAGCGGGCTACGAGCAGTACTTC. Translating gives CASSLGGGLAGYEQYF.